This is a list of T cell receptor beta chains from one sample in a study. Repertoires were generated with immunoSEQ multiplex PCR, while TCRdb's copy carries only in-frame clones and drops some. This table holds around 49,000 clones, approximately 93% found once. Sequenced sample: PBMCs. Every receptor here comes from a man aged 35-49 years with rheumatoid arthritis. The CDR3 runs from the conserved cysteine through the conserved F or W. D genes are given only for firm matches. Where a row states a size, it is once, few, many or the class of an expanded clone; other rows omit it.

v_call	cdr3_length	d_call	clone_size	j_call	cdr3_aa	cdr3_nt
TRBV5-6	13	NA	NA	TRBJ1-1	CASSPIMGTEAFF	TGTGCCAGCAGCCCCATCATGGGCACTGAAGCTTTCTTT
TRBV29-1	13	TRBD1	NA	TRBJ1-1	CSGDRGRSTEAFF	TGCAGCGGGGACAGGGGGCGAAGTACTGAAGCTTTCTTT
TRBV4-3	15	NA	NA	TRBJ1-2	CASSQGAGRGIGYTF	TGCGCCAGCAGCCAAGGGGCAGGTCGCGGGATCGGCTACACCTTC
TRBV6-5	14	NA	NA	TRBJ1-5	CASSPGRRNQPQHF	TGTGCCAGCAGTCCAGGTCGGCGCAATCAGCCCCAGCATTTT
TRBV5-6	17	NA	NA	TRBJ2-4	CASSLAVGSIAKNIQYF	TGTGCCAGCAGCTTGGCCGTAGGGAGTATAGCCAAAAACATTCAGTACTTC
TRBV6-1	15	TRBD1	once	TRBJ1-3	CASSDATGFGNTIYF	TGTGCCAGCAGTGACGCGACAGGGTTTGGAAACACCATATATTTT
TRBV7-9	16	NA	NA	TRBJ2-1	CASPSRELHAHNEQFF	TGTGCCAGCCCCTCCCGGGAGCTCCATGCCCACAATGAGCAGTTCTTC
TRBV18	12	NA	once	TRBJ2-1	CASSPGDNEQFF	TGTGCCAGCTCACCGGGGGACAATGAGCAGTTCTTC
TRBV5-1	15	NA	NA	TRBJ2-1	CASSLGGSGGNEQFF	TGCGCCAGCAGCTTAGGAGGGAGCGGCGGCAATGAGCAGTTCTTC
TRBV9	16	NA	NA	TRBJ2-7	CASSSEGNLGSYEQYF	TGTGCCAGCAGCTCAGAGGGGAACTTAGGCTCCTACGAGCAGTACTTC
TRBV7-2	16	NA	NA	TRBJ1-2	CASSSRTAQSHYGYTF	TGTGCCAGCAGCTCCCGGACAGCTCAAAGTCACTATGGCTACACCTTC
TRBV6-5	15	NA	NA	TRBJ2-3	CASSLGTLSTDTQYF	TGTGCCAGCAGTTTAGGGACACTGAGCACAGATACGCAGTATTTT
TRBV29-1	13	NA	NA	TRBJ1-2	CSVVGGANYGYTF	TGCAGCGTTGTTGGCGGGGCTAACTATGGCTACACCTTC
TRBV18	18	NA	NA	TRBJ2-3	CASSLAGTASPSTDTQYF	TGTGCCAGCTCACTGGCAGGGACGGCATCTCCTAGCACAGATACGCAGTATTTT
TRBV24-1	12	NA	few	TRBJ1-1	CATGQGRGEAFF	TGTGCCACCGGCCAGGGGAGGGGTGAAGCTTTCTTT
TRBV27	13	NA	NA	TRBJ1-2	CASSFGQNYGYTF	TGTGCCAGCAGTTTCGGACAGAACTATGGCTACACCTTC
TRBV5-1	16	NA	NA	TRBJ1-1	CASSLMSVNRDTEAFF	TGCGCCAGCAGCTTGATGTCAGTAAATCGGGACACTGAAGCTTTCTTT
TRBV15	16	NA	NA	TRBJ1-5	CATSRAMGRGSQPQHF	TGTGCCACCAGCAGAGCCATGGGGAGAGGGTCTCAGCCCCAGCATTTT
TRBV21-1	16	NA	once	TRBJ2-7	CASSTPGLAPTYEQYF	TGTGCCAGCAGCACCCCGGGACTAGCTCCAACCTACGAGCAGTACTTC
TRBV4-3	13	NA	NA	TRBJ2-1	CASSQDGRSGRFF	TGCGCCAGCAGCCAAGATGGCAGGTCAGGGCGATTCTTC
TRBV4-2	15	TRBD1	NA	TRBJ1-1	CASSPRQGPNTEAFF	TGTGCCAGCAGCCCCCGACAGGGCCCGAACACTGAAGCTTTCTTT
TRBV7-2	15	NA	NA	TRBJ2-5	CASTQFQGYEETQYF	TGTGCCAGCACCCAATTCCAGGGGTATGAAGAGACCCAGTACTTC
TRBV6-5	14	NA	few	TRBJ2-7	CASRYKDSSYEQYF	TGTGCCAGCAGGTACAAGGACAGCTCCTACGAGCAGTACTTC
TRBV6-5	16	NA	NA	TRBJ2-3	CASSYTGTTSTDTQYF	TGTGCCAGCAGTTATACCGGGACAACTAGCACAGATACGCAGTATTTT
TRBV25-1	14	TRBD2	medium-sized	TRBJ2-1	CASSDRLADNEQFF	TGTGCCAGCAGTGATCGGCTAGCGGACAATGAGCAGTTCTTC
TRBV27	15	NA	NA	TRBJ2-1	CASSLLSSQAEEQFF	TGTGCCAGCAGTTTACTCTCCTCCCAGGCGGAGGAGCAGTTCTTC
TRBV3-1/TRBV3-2	17	TRBD2	NA	TRBJ2-1	CASSQDGLAGSYNEQFF	TGTGCCAGCAGCCAAGATGGTCTAGCGGGCTCCTACAATGAGCAGTTCTTC
TRBV7-9	12	NA	NA	TRBJ2-2	CASSLGLGELFF	TGTGCCAGCAGCTTGGGTTTAGGGGAGCTGTTTTTT